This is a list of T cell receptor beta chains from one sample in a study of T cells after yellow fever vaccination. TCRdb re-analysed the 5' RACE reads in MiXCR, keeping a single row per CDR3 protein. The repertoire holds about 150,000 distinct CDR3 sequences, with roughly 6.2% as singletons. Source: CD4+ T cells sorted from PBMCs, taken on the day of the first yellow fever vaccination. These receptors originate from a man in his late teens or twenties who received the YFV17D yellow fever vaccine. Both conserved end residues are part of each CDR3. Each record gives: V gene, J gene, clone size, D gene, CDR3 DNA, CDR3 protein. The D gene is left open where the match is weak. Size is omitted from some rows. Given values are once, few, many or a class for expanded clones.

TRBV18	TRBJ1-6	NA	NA	TGTGCCAGCTCACCCAACTTATTCTCCTATAATTCACCCCTCCACTTT	CASSPNLFSYNSPLHF
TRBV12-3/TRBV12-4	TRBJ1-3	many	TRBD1	TGTGCCAGCAGCAGACAGGGGGCGAACGCTGGAAACACCATATATTTT	CASSRQGANAGNTIYF
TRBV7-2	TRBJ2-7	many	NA	TGTGCCAGCAGCTTAGTCAGCCCCGTCTACGAGCAGTACTTC	CASSLVSPVYEQYF
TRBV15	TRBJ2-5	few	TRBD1	TGTGCCACCAGCAGAACGACAGGGGCCGAGACCCAGTACTTC	CATSRTTGAETQYF
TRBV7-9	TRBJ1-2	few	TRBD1	TGTGCCAGCAGCCAGAGACAGGGGTCCCCCCTTGGCTACACCTTC	CASSQRQGSPLGYTF
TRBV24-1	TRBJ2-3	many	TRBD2	TGTGCCACCAGTGACGCGGGGGACGGCACAGATACGCAGTATTTT	CATSDAGDGTDTQYF
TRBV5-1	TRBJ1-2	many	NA	TGCGCCAGCAGCTTGGAGGGCACCGAATACTATGGCTACACCTTC	CASSLEGTEYYGYTF
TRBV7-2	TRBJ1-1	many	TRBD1	TGTGCCAGCAGCTTGACCCCCGGGACAGGATATGAAGCTTTCTTT	CASSLTPGTGYEAFF
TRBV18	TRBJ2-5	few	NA	TGTGCCAGCTCATTTACAGGGAAAGAGACCCAGTACTTC	CASSFTGKETQYF
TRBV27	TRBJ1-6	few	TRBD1	TGTGCCAGCACCCGACAGGGGCACGAATCACCCCTCCACTTT	CASTRQGHESPLHF
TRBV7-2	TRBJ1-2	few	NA	TGTGCCAGCAGCTTCCGGGGGCAGTATGGCTACACCTTC	CASSFRGQYGYTF
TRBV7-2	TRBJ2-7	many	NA	TGTGCCAGCAGCTTAGCGGTAGGGATGGGGTACGAGCAGTACTTC	CASSLAVGMGYEQYF
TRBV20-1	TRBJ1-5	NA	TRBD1	TGCAGTGCTAGAGCAGGGACAGGGGGCAATCAGCCCCAGCATTTT	CSARAGTGGNQPQHF
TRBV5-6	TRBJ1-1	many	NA	TGTGCCAGCAGCCGCATAGGGAGCACTGAAGCTTTCTTT	CASSRIGSTEAFF
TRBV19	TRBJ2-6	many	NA	TGTGCCAGTAGTATAGAGGATTCTGGGGCCAACGTCCTGACTTTC	CASSIEDSGANVLTF
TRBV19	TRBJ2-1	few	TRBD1	TGTGCCAGTAGTAGACGCGGGACAGGTAATGAGCAGTTCTTC	CASSRRGTGNEQFF
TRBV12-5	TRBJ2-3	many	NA	TGTGCTAGTGGTTTGACGAACACAGATACGCAGTATTTT	CASGLTNTDTQYF
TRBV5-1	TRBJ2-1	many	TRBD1	TGCGCCAGCAGTGCAGCCGGGACAGGGTCCTACAATGAGCAGTTCTTC	CASSAAGTGSYNEQFF
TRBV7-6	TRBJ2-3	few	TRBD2	TGTGCCAGCAGAATGGGACTAGCGGGGGGGCCATCGGCAGATACGCAGTATTTT	CASRMGLAGGPSADTQYF
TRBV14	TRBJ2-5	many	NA	TGTGCCAGCAGCCGGAGGCAGATATACCAAGAGACCCAGTACTTC	CASSRRQIYQETQYF
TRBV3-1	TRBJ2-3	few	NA	TGTGCCAGCGCCGGGAACGGAGATACGCAGTATTTT	CASAGNGDTQYF
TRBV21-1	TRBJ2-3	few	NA	TGTGCCAGCAGCAGGTCCTCCGGGACTAGCGGGGGGAATGCGCAGTATTTT	CASSRSSGTSGGNAQYF
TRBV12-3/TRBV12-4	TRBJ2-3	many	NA	TGTGCCAGCAGGGGAAGGGTGGATACGCAGTATTTT	CASRGRVDTQYF
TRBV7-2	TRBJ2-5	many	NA	TGTGCCAGCAGCTTAAATGGTGAACGGGAGACCCAGTACTTC	CASSLNGERETQYF
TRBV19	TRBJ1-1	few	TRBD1	TGTGCCAGTAGGAGGACAGGGGGCCTGAGGTACACTGAAGCTTTCTTT	CASRRTGGLRYTEAFF
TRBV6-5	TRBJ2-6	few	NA	TGTGCCAGCAGTTTCGGGACTTCGTTCTCTGGGGCCAACGTCCTGACTTTC	CASSFGTSFSGANVLTF
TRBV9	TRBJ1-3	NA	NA	TGTGCCAGCAGCCTCCAAGGGGGGGGGCACCCTGGAAACACCATATATTTT	CASSLQGGGHPGNTIYF
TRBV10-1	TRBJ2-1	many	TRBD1	TGCGCCAGCAGTGAGTCGTGGACAGGGGGCGCGGATGAGCAGTTCTTC	CASSESWTGGADEQFF
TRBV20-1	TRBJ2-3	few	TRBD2	TGCAGTGCTACAACTAGCGGGGGGGCGGGAGATACGCAGTATTTT	CSATTSGGAGDTQYF
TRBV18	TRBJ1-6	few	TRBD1	TGTGCCAGCTCGACAGATGACAGGGAGGTTCCCCTCCACTTT	CASSTDDREVPLHF
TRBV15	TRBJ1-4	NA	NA	TGTGCCACCAGCAGAGACGGACAGCCCGGTGCGGCTAATGAAAAACTGTTTTTT	CATSRDGQPGAANEKLFF
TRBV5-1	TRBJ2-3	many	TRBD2	TGCGCCAGCAGCCGAAGACTTACTAGCGGGGGTAGCACAGATACGCAGTATTTT	CASSRRLTSGGSTDTQYF
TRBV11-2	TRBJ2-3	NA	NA	TGTGCCAGCAGCTTAAGTCGACGGAGCACAGATACGCTGTATTTT	CASSLSRRSTDTLYF
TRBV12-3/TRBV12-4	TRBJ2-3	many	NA	TGTGCCAGCAGCACCAGGGATCCGGATACGCAGTATTTT	CASSTRDPDTQYF
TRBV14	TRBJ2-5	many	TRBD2	TGTGCCAGCAGCCCACTAGCGGGGGCCACCCAAGAGACCCAGTACTTC	CASSPLAGATQETQYF
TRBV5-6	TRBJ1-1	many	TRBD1	TGTGCCAGCAGCATTGGGACAGGGGACATGAACACTGAAGCTTTCTTT	CASSIGTGDMNTEAFF
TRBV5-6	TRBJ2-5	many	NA	TGTGCCAGCAGGTTATGGTACCAAGAGACCCAGTACTTC	CASRLWYQETQYF
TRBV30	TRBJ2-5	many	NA	TGTGCCTGGAGTGTACTTTCCCGGGAAGAGACCCAGTACTTC	CAWSVLSREETQYF
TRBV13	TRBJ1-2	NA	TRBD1	TGTGCCAGCAGTTCCTATACGGGAATCCCGGGACAGGGGTTAGAAGGCTACACCTTC	CASSSYTGIPGQGLEGYTF
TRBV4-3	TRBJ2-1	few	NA	TGCGCCAGCAGCCAAGGGGGTGGGCGGGCCGAGCAGTTCTTC	CASSQGGGRAEQFF
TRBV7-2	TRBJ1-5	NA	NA	TGTGCCAGCAGCCCCCGGACCGCCGCCCCGGCACAGCCCCAGCATTTT	CASSPRTAAPAQPQHF
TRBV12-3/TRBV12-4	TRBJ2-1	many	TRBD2	TGTGCCAGCAGTTTGTCGGGGGGTGACAATGAGCAGTTCTTC	CASSLSGGDNEQFF
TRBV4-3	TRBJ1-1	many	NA	TGCGCCAGCAGCCGAGCTAGCAGCATCACTGAAGCTTTCTTT	CASSRASSITEAFF
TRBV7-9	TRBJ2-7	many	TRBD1	TGTGCCAGCAGCATACTCCGGGACAGGACCTCCGAGCAGTACTTC	CASSILRDRTSEQYF
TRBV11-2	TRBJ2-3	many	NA	TGTGCCAGCAGGGGTACAGATACGCAGTATTTT	CASRGTDTQYF
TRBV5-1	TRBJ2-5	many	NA	TGCGCCAGCAGCTTGAGGTCCCCAGGGTGGGAGACCCAGTACTTC	CASSLRSPGWETQYF
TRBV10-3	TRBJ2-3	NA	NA	TGTGCCATCAGTGAACCGGCAGCCAGAGATACGCAGTATTTT	CAISEPAARDTQYF
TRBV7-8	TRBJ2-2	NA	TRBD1	TGTGCCAGCACCTTAAGGGACAGGGAGAACACCGGGGAGCTGTTTTTT	CASTLRDRENTGELFF
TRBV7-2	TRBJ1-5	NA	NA	TGTGCCAGCAGCTCAGGAGGTCATCAGCCCCAGCATTTT	CASSSGGHQPQHF